This TCR beta chain was profiled in a study of shared clonotypes between healthy human individuals. Germline values: CDR1 KGHSH, CDR2 LQKENI. Trimming took off 3 bases at V and 5 bases at J, with 13 bases between the two ends. The CDR3 is made up of 14 amino acids. Details on this clone: Antigen unknown.

Sequenced by immunoSEQ multiplex PCR; TCRdb stores in-frame clones only, minus some. Of around 350,000 clones listed, 73% are singletons. General study points: Unshared clonotypes carried lower generation probabilities than those common to all four donors. The expectation was that sequencing depth would affect clonotype sharing among donors.

The sample comprised memory CD4+ T cells sorted from blood. The sample's subset: CD45RA-negative fraction. V and J are TRBV18 and TRBJ2-5; tentative D call: TRBD1 (6 bases). This receptor was taken from a man aged 25 to 40 in good health. The CDR3 DNA sequence: TGTGCCAGCTCACCGCAGACAGGTCTGGAGACCCAGTACTTC. Translating it yields CASSPQTGLETQYF.